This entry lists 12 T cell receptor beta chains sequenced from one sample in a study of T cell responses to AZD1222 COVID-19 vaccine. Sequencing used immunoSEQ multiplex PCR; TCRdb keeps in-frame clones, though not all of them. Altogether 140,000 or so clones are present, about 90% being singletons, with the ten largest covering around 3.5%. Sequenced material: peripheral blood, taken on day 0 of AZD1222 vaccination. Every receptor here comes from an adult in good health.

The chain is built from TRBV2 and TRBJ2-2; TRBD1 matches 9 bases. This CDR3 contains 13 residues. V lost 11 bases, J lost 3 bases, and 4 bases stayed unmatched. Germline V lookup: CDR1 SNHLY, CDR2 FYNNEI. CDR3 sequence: CARRQGDTGELFF. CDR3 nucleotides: TGTGCCCGCCGACAGGGGGACACCGGGGAGCTGTTTTTT.

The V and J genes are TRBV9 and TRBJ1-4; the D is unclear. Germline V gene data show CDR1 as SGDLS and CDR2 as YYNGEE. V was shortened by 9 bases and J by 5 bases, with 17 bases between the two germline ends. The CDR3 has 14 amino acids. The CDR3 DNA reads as TGTGCCACCTCGCGGGGTCAGACAAATGAAAAACTGTTTTTT. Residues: CATSRGQTNEKLFF. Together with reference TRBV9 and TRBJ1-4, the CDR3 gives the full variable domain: DSGVTQTPKHLITATGQRVTLRCSPRSGDLSVYWYQQSLDQGLQFLIQYYNGEERAKGNILERFSAQQFPDLHSELNLSSLELGDSALYFCATSRGQTNEKLFFGSGTQLSVL.

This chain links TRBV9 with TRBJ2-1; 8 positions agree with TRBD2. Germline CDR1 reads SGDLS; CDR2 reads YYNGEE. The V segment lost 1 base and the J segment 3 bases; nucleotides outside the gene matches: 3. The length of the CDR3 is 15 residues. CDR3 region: CASSVTTSVYNEQFF. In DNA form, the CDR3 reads TGTGCCAGCAGCGTAACGACTAGCGTCTACAATGAGCAGTTCTTC.

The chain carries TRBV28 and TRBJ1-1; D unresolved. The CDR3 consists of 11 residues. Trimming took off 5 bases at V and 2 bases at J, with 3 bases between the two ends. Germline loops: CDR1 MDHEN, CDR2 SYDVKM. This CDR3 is CASSINTEAFF. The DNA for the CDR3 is TGTGCCAGCAGTATAAACACTGAAGCTTTCTTT.

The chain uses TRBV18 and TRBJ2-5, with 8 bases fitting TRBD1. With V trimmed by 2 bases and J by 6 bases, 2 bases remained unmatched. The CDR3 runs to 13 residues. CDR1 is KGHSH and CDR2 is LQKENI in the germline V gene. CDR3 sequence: CASSPGDRQTQYF. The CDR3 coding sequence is TGTGCCAGCTCACCAGGGGACAGGCAGACCCAGTACTTC.

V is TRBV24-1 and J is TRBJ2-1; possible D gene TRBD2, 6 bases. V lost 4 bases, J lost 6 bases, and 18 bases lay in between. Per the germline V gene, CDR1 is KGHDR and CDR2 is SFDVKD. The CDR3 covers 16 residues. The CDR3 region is CATSDSGEVVVNEQFF. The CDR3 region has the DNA TGTGCCACCAGTGACTCTGGGGAGGTAGTTGTCAATGAGCAGTTCTTC.

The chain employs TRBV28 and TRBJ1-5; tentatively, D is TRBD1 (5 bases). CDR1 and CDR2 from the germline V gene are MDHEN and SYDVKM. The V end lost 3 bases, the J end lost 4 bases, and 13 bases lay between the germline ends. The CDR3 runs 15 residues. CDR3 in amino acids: CASSFLGRENQPQHF. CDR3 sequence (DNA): TGTGCCAGCAGTTTTTTGGGCAGGGAAAATCAGCCCCAGCATTTT.

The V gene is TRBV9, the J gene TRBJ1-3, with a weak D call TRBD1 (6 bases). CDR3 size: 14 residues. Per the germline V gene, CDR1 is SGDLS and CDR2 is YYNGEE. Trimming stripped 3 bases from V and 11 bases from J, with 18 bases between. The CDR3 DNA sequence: TGTGCCAGCAGCGCTCAAACCGCAGGGGCAGCCATATATTTT. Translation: CASSAQTAGAAIYF.

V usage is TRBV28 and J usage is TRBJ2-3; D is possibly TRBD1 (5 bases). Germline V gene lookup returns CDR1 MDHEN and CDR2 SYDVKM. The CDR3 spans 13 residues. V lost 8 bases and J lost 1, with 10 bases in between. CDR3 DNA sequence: TGTGCCAGCCGATTAGGGGGCACAGATACGCAGTATTTT. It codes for CASRLGGTDTQYF.

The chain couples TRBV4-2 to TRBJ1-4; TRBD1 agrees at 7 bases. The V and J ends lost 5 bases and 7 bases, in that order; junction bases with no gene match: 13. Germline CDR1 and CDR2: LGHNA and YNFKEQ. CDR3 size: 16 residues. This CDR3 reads CASSSRQGQFSEKLFF. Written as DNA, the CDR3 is TGTGCCAGCAGCTCGCGACAGGGCCAGTTTAGTGAAAAACTGTTTTTT.

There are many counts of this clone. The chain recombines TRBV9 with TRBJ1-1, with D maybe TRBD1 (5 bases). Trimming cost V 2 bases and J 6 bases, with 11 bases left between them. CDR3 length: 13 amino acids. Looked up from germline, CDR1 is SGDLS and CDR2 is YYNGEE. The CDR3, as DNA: TGTGCCAGCAGCGTGGGGCGGACCCCTGAAGCTTTCTTT. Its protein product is CASSVGRTPEAFF.

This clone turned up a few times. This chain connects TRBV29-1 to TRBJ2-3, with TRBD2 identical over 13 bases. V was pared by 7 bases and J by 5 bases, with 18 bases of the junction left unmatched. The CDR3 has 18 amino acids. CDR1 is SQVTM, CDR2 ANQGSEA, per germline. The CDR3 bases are TGCAGCGCTTTTTGGACTAGCGGGAGTCAGTCAGTTGAAGATACGCAGTATTTT. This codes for CSAFWTSGSQSVEDTQYF.